This passage covers 23 T cell receptor beta chains from one sample sequenced in a study of long-term antiretroviral therapy in people with HIV. Sequencing relied on immunoSEQ assay v3.0, run at survey level. This table comes from immunoSEQ multiplex PCR, and its TCRdb copy is limited to in-frame clones, with some not included. The repertoire includes 30,000 to 45,000 clones, approximately 80% of them detected once, and around 5.5% sits in the top ten. Material: unsorted PBMCs, obtained 3.4 years after starting antiretroviral therapy. Source of these receptors: a man younger than 45 with HIV.

J is TRBJ1-1 and V is TRBV27; D not resolved. Germline-derived CDR1 and CDR2 are MNHEY and SMNVEV (reference sequence). CDR3 length equals 15 residues. V lost 7 bases and J 2 bases, leaving 17 bases between the germline ends. As DNA, the CDR3 is TGTGCCAGCAACAAAAAGGCCGGGGTAAACACTGAAGCTTTCTTT. Its translation is CASNKKAGVNTEAFF.

The chain has TRBV5-5 and TRBJ2-3; D remains unclear. The CDR3 runs 14 residues. V dropped 0 bases and J dropped 1 base, with 6 bases sitting between them. Looked up from germline, CDR1 is SGHKS and CDR2 is YYEKEE (reference sequence). The CDR3 is CASSLEQRTDTQYF. In nucleotides, the CDR3 is TGTGCCAGCAGCTTGGAACAGCGCACAGATACGCAGTATTTT.

The chain employs TRBV7-2 and TRBJ1-1; no firm D call. The germline V and J ends were trimmed by 3 bases and 5 bases, with 7 bases remaining between them. The CDR3 covers 12 residues. The germline gives CDR1 SGHTA, CDR2 FQGNSA. The CDR3 sequence: CASSFGRTEAFF. In DNA form, the CDR3 reads TGTGCCAGCAGCTTCGGGCGTACTGAAGCTTTCTTT.

The rearrangement links TRBV19 to TRBJ2-5; no reliable D call. Looked up from germline, CDR1 is LNHDA and CDR2 is SQIVND (reference sequence). V was cut by 3 bases and J by 5 bases, with 13 bases left in between. CDR3 size: 14 residues. The CDR3 DNA sequence: TGTGCCAGTAGTATTAGTTTGTCGCGGGAGACCCAGTACTTC. Translation: CASSISLSRETQYF.

The chain links TRBV6-1 to TRBJ1-5; 9 nucleotides match TRBD1. The V and J ends lost 7 bases and 1 base, in that order; junction bases with no gene match: 2. This CDR3 contains 14 residues. Germline CDR1 is MNHNS and CDR2 is SASEGT. The CDR3: CASTGTGSNQPQHF. The CDR3 region has the DNA TGTGCCAGCACCGGGACAGGGAGCAATCAGCCCCAGCATTTT.

V is TRBV5-5 and J is TRBJ1-1; tentative D call: TRBD1 (5 bases). Germline values: CDR1 SGHKS, CDR2 YYEKEE (reference sequence). The CDR3 spans 16 residues. V lost 3 bases, J lost 4 bases, and 19 bases lay in between. As DNA, the CDR3 is TGTGCCAGCAGCTCCCGCGGGGACTCCTCGGGCACTGAAGCTTTCTTT. Translated: CASSSRGDSSGTEAFF.

The chain joins TRBV7-9 to TRBJ2-5; D is uncertain. The germline V gene has CDR1 SEHNR and CDR2 FQNEAQ (reference sequence). Trimming removed 2 bases at V and 5 bases at J, with 9 bases between. The CDR3 covers 13 residues. In DNA form, the CDR3 reads TGTGCCAGCAGCTTACCACCGTTGGAGACCCAGTACTTC. Its protein product is CASSLPPLETQYF.

V gene TRBV15 combines with J gene TRBJ1-1; D possibly corresponds to TRBD1 (5 bases). This CDR3 is built from 13 residues. In germline, CDR1 is LNHNV, CDR2 YYDKDF (reference sequence). V lost 1 base and J lost 8, with 11 bases in between. The CDR3: CATSRGSGEEAFF. CDR3 DNA: TGTGCCACCAGCAGAGGGTCGGGGGAGGAAGCTTTCTTT.

V usage is TRBV20-1 and J usage is TRBJ1-2; D gene ambiguous. The germline gives CDR1 DFQATT, CDR2 SNEGSKA (reference sequence). Trimming left V 5 bases short and J 10 bases short, with 8 bases between. This CDR3 has 9 residues. The CDR3 DNA follows: TGCAGTGCTGGCGCGGACTACACCTTC. Protein: CSAGADYTF.

This chain connects TRBV15 to TRBJ2-1; tentatively, D is TRBD1 (6 bases). This CDR3 has 14 residues. Germline V lookup: CDR1 LNHNV, CDR2 YYDKDF (reference sequence). The V and J ends lost 2 bases and 8 bases respectively, with 13 bases between them. CDR3 residues: CATSRTGFGDEQFF. CDR3 in DNA: TGTGCCACCAGCAGAACAGGGTTTGGGGATGAGCAGTTCTTC.

The J gene is TRBJ1-3, the V gene TRBV19; no reliable D call. CDR3 length: 15 residues. Between the trimmed V and J ends, which lost 8 bases and 0 bases, there was a span of 14 bases. Germline V gene data show CDR1 as LNHDA and CDR2 as SQIVND (reference sequence). The CDR3 here is CASPGGGSSGNTIYF. The DNA of the CDR3 is TGTGCCAGTCCTGGAGGCGGGAGCTCTGGAAACACCATATATTTT. The entire variable domain, with the rest obtained from reference TRBV19 and TRBJ1-3, is as follows: DGGITQSPKYLFRKEGQNVTLSCEQNLNHDAMYWYRQDPGQGLRLIYYSQIVNDFQKGDIAEGYSVSREKKESFPLTVTSAQKNPTAFYLCASPGGGSSGNTIYFGEGSWLTVV.

V usage is TRBV27 and J usage is TRBJ2-7; 8 nucleotides match TRBD1. J gave up 6 bases and V 5 bases, and 18 bases lay outside the gene matches. The length of the CDR3 is 17 residues. The V gene's germline CDR1 is MNHEY and CDR2 SMNVEV (reference sequence). CDR3 sequence reads: CASSLRTGTPTSREQYF. In DNA, the CDR3 is TGTGCCAGCAGTCTACGGACAGGGACCCCTACCTCGCGCGAGCAGTACTTC.

The CDR3 here is CASSPGQGLWAEAFF. The CDR3 DNA is TGTGCCAGCAGTCCGGGACAGGGCTTGTGGGCTGAAGCTTTCTTT. The chain employs TRBV2 and TRBJ1-1; TRBD1 matches at 9 bases. V shed 5 bases, J shed 6 bases, and the junction held 10 bases outside the gene matches. This CDR3 has 15 amino acids. Germline lookup yields CDR1 SNHLY and CDR2 FYNNEI.

The V call is TRBV4-3, the J call TRBJ2-7; D is uncertain. V shed 1 base and J shed 3 bases, with 10 bases lying between them. CDR3 length: 14 residues. CDR1 and CDR2 (germline): LGHNA, YSLEER. Here the CDR3 reads CASSQAWVGYEQYF. Written as DNA, the CDR3 is TGCGCCAGCAGCCAAGCGTGGGTTGGCTACGAGCAGTACTTC.

This clone has a handful of counts. The chain recombines TRBV28 with TRBJ2-7; maybe TRBD1 (5 bases). CDR3 length: 12 residues. The germline V and J ends were trimmed by 10 bases and 2 bases, with 12 bases remaining between them. From germline, CDR1 is MDHEN and CDR2 SYDVKM. CDR3 sequence: CATSDTPYEQYF. In DNA form, the CDR3 reads TGTGCCACCTCGGACACCCCCTACGAGCAGTACTTC.

The rearrangement uses TRBV6-5 and TRBJ2-7, with a possible D match to TRBD2 (5 bases). The V end was cut by 2 bases, the J end by 7 bases, with 15 bases between. The length of the CDR3 is 14 residues. Germline lookup yields CDR1 MNHEY and CDR2 SVGAGI. CDR3 nucleotide sequence: TGTGCCAGCAGTTACGAGGGCGGACTGAGGGAGCAGTACTTC. Protein product: CASSYEGGLREQYF.

This clone was seen a single time. The chain is built from TRBV15 and TRBJ2-7; D ambiguous. V lost 1 base and J 0 bases, leaving 7 bases between the germline ends. This CDR3 is 14 amino acids long. Germline CDR1 and CDR2: LNHNV and YYDKDF (reference sequence). This chain's CDR3 is CATSRGDISYEQYF. CDR3 nucleotide sequence: TGTGCCACCAGCAGAGGAGACATCTCCTACGAGCAGTACTTC.

This rearrangement joins TRBV30 to TRBJ2-1, with D unresolved. This CDR3 has 11 residues. V lost 8 bases, J lost 5 bases, and 10 bases lay in between. Germline CDR1 and CDR2: GTSNPN and SVGIG (reference sequence). In DNA, the CDR3 is TGTGCCGGTGGACCCAACAATGAGCAGTTCTTC. This codes for CAGGPNNEQFF.

The chain couples TRBV30 to TRBJ1-2; D remains ambiguous. Germline V gene sequence: CDR1 GTSNPN, CDR2 SVGIG (reference sequence). Trimming took off 4 bases at V and 4 bases at J, with 16 bases between the two ends. The CDR3 extends over 14 amino acids. The CDR3 DNA reads as TGTGCCTGGAACTTAGGTGGGATCAGCTATGGCTACACCTTC. Encoded protein: CAWNLGGISYGYTF.

This clone appeared a single time. This rearrangement joins TRBV7-2 to TRBJ2-5; TRBD1 matches 10 bases. V shed 3 bases, J shed 5 bases, and the junction held 3 bases outside the gene matches. Germline CDR1 reads SGHTA; CDR2 reads FQGNSA. The CDR3 length is 14 residues. The CDR3 region is CASSFDRGLETQYF. In nucleotides, the CDR3 is TGTGCCAGCAGCTTTGACAGGGGGCTTGAGACCCAGTACTTC.

This sequence joins TRBV6-5 and TRBJ1-3; TRBD1 might be the D (6 bases). The CDR3 consists of 15 residues. V gave up 6 bases and J gave up 4 bases, with 16 bases separating them. Per germline, CDR1 MNHEY and CDR2 SVGAGI. CDR3 in amino acids: CASSQTGTNGNTIYF. CDR3 nucleotide sequence: TGTGCCAGCAGCCAGACCGGGACAAACGGAAACACCATATATTTT.

The chain employs TRBV27 and TRBJ1-3; no reliable D call. The CDR3 covers 13 residues. V gave up 1 base and J gave up 4 bases, with 5 bases separating them. Germline-derived CDR1 and CDR2 are MNHEY and SMNVEV (reference sequence). The CDR3 protein is CASSLYFGNTIYF. DNA of the CDR3: TGTGCCAGCAGTTTATACTTCGGAAACACCATATATTTT.

This clone was seen a few times. The V gene is TRBV5-1, the J gene TRBJ2-7; 9 nucleotides align to TRBD1. V was clipped by 4 bases and J by 4 bases; unmatched bases: 6. Germline CDR1 reads SGHRS; CDR2 reads YFSETQ. The length of the CDR3 is 14 residues. The CDR3 DNA is TGCGCCAGCAGCCCCGGGGACAGGGATTACGAGCAGTACTTC. Protein product: CASSPGDRDYEQYF.